These 32 T cell receptor beta chains came from one sample sequenced in a study of cytomegalovirus exposure and HLA in healthy donors. PCR involved 60 Vbeta and 13 Jbeta primers. Libraries were prepared by immunoSEQ multiplex PCR; TCRdb keeps only in-frame clonotypes and omits some of them. The data contain 150,000 or so clones, 65% to 85% of them singletons. What was sequenced was PBMCs. These receptors came from a woman between 18 and 29 years old in good health and CMV-seronegative.

This chain uses TRBV5-4 with TRBJ1-2; D is possibly TRBD1 (5 bases). The germline CDR1 and CDR2 sequences are SGHNT and YYREEE (reference sequence). This CDR3 has 14 residues. V gave up 1 base and J gave up 7 bases, with 14 bases separating them. CDR3 residues: CASSLSVQGGGYTF. The DNA of the CDR3 is TGTGCCAGCAGCTTGTCCGTCCAGGGAGGTGGCTACACCTTC.

The chain has TRBV13 and TRBJ2-3; 14 bases match TRBD2. The CDR3 consists of 16 residues. Germline V gives CDR1 PRHDT, CDR2 FYEKMQ (reference sequence). V trimming: 5 bases; J trimming: 5 bases; junction bases outside the gene matches: 6. CDR3 sequence: CASSSRGLAGVDTQYF. The CDR3 DNA follows: TGTGCCAGCAGCAGCAGGGGACTAGCGGGAGTAGATACGCAGTATTTT.

J is TRBJ2-1 and V is TRBV6-1, with D tentatively TRBD2 (6 bases). CDR3 length: 16 residues. Trimming took 4 bases from V and 0 from J, leaving 13 bases between them. Per germline, CDR1 MNHNS and CDR2 SASEGT. DNA for the CDR3: TGTGCCAGCAGTGGCCTGGGGAGGCTCTCCTACAATGAGCAGTTCTTC. Translated: CASSGLGRLSYNEQFF.

The V call is TRBV4-2, the J call TRBJ1-2; 7 nucleotides agree with TRBD1. The CDR3 loop spans 15 amino acids. After removal of 2 bases from V and 0 bases from J, the junction contained 3 bases not matched to a gene. Germline V lookup: CDR1 LGHNA, CDR2 YNFKEQ. This chain's CDR3 is CASSQRDRANYGYTF. The CDR3 region has the DNA TGTGCCAGCAGCCAACGGGACAGAGCTAACTATGGCTACACCTTC.

Turning to this clone: A read error may produce the germline difference seen at one junction end. The rearrangement joins TRBV7-9 to TRBJ2-2; D unresolved. The CDR3 contains 12 residues. Germline lookup yields CDR1 SEHNR and CDR2 FQNEAQ (reference sequence). Here the CDR3 reads CSSSFPPGELFF. The CDR3 coding sequence is TGTTCCAGCAGCTTCCCTCCCGGGGAGCTGTTTTTT.

This chain connects TRBV5-8 to TRBJ2-7; D might be TRBD1 (6 bases). The CDR3 contains 15 residues. CDR1 is SGHTS, CDR2 YDEGEE, per germline. The ends were cut back, 0 bases at V and 2 bases at J, with 12 bases in the middle. This chain's CDR3 is CASSLEGTPAYEQYF. Written as DNA, the CDR3 is TGTGCCAGCAGCTTGGAAGGGACACCGGCCTACGAGCAGTACTTC.

The V gene is TRBV4-1, the J gene TRBJ1-5; D is unresolved. This CDR3 comprises 13 residues. V gave up 4 bases and J gave up 6 bases, with 10 bases separating them. Germline CDR1 and CDR2: MGHRA and YSYEKL. The chain's CDR3 is CASSRQTSQPQHF. CDR3 DNA sequence: TGCGCCAGCAGCCGGCAGACAAGTCAGCCCCAGCATTTT.

The chain recombines TRBV11-2 with TRBJ2-7; 8 bases line up with TRBD2. The CDR3 sequence is 16 residues long. Unmatched junction bases numbered 13, after V lost 5 bases and J lost 4 bases. CDR1 and CDR2 from the germline V gene are SGHAT and FQNNGV. CDR3 residues: CASSLIPPGLGYEQYF. The DNA of the CDR3 is TGTGCCAGCAGCCTCATCCCTCCGGGACTAGGGTACGAGCAGTACTTC.

The rearrangement joins TRBV14 to TRBJ2-1; 10 bases align to TRBD2. The CDR3 spans 16 residues. Germline-derived CDR1 and CDR2 are SGHDN and FVKESK. The trim removed 3 bases at V and 9 bases at J, leaving 11 bases unmatched. The CDR3 DNA reads as TGTGCCAGCAGCCACCAAAGCGGGAGGGTAATATCTGAGCAGTTCTTC. It yields the protein CASSHQSGRVISEQFF.

The sample holds a few counts of this clone. The chain recombines TRBV13 with TRBJ2-7, with 7 bases identical to TRBD1. The CDR3 contains 15 residues. Germline V lookup: CDR1 PRHDT, CDR2 FYEKMQ (reference sequence). The junction had 8 bases not matched to a gene; V was cut back by 2 bases and J by 4 bases. The CDR3 DNA follows: TGTGCCAGCAGCTTACGACAGGGACGCCCTTACGAGCAGTACTTC. It yields the protein CASSLRQGRPYEQYF.

The V gene is TRBV19, the J gene TRBJ2-3, with a possible D match to TRBD2 (6 bases). CDR3 length equals 15 residues. The V gene lost 3 bases and the J gene lost 3 bases, with 13 bases spanning the gap. Looked up from germline, CDR1 is LNHDA and CDR2 is SQIVND (reference sequence). As DNA, the CDR3 is TGTGCCAGTAGTATCGGTCCGGGAGAAACAGATACGCAGTATTTT. Amino acid sequence: CASSIGPGETDTQYF.

CDR3 protein: CASSLAGEYNSPLHF. The CDR3 region has the DNA TGTGCCAGCAGCTTGGCCGGGGAGTATAATTCACCCCTCCACTTT. The genes are TRBV5-6 and TRBJ1-6; no reliable D call. The germline CDR1 and CDR2 sequences are SGHDT and YYEEEE. Trimming stripped 0 bases from V and 4 bases from J, with 8 bases between. This CDR3 region has 15 residues.

V and J are TRBV25-1 and TRBJ2-7; the match to TRBD1 covers 7 bases. This CDR3 has 13 amino acids. V gave up 10 bases and J gave up 4 bases; unmatched junction bases: 10. From germline, CDR1 is MGHDK and CDR2 SYGVNS. This chain's CDR3 is CATQDRNGYEQYF. CDR3 in DNA: TGTGCCACCCAGGACAGGAATGGGTACGAGCAGTACTTC.

The rearrangement joins TRBV10-2 to TRBJ2-1, with 9 bases aligning to TRBD2. This CDR3 has 16 residues. Germline V gene sequence: CDR1 WSHSY, CDR2 SAAADI. V was clipped by 4 bases and J by 2 bases; unmatched bases: 6. CDR3 sequence reads: CASSGPSGTTYNEQFF. The CDR3 coding sequence is TGCGCCAGCAGTGGGCCTAGCGGGACCACCTACAATGAGCAGTTCTTC.

J is TRBJ1-2 and V is TRBV28, with 7 bases aligning to TRBD1. Germline V gene sequence: CDR1 MDHEN, CDR2 SYDVKM. The ends lost 4 bases at V and 8 bases at J; junction bases unmatched: 7. This CDR3 contains 13 residues. The CDR3 here is CASSSAGGFGYTF. CDR3 nucleotide sequence: TGTGCCAGCAGTTCAGCAGGGGGGTTCGGCTACACCTTC.

This rearrangement joins TRBV4-2 to TRBJ2-7; D remains unclear. Germline values: CDR1 LGHNA, CDR2 YNFKEQ. The CDR3 runs 13 residues. The ends were cut back, 0 bases at V and 0 bases at J, with 3 bases in the middle. CDR3: CASSQDLSYEQYF. The CDR3 coding sequence is TGTGCCAGCAGCCAAGATCTCTCCTACGAGCAGTACTTC.

This chain links TRBV28 with TRBJ1-4; D not certain. The CDR3 is 14 amino acids. V was clipped by 4 bases and J by 14 bases, with 20 bases between them. Germline CDR1 and CDR2: MDHEN and SYDVKM. The CDR3 loop reads CASSSSIALYRLFF. In DNA form, the CDR3 reads TGTGCCAGCAGTTCGTCGATCGCTCTATACCGGCTGTTTTTT.

This rearrangement joins TRBV5-4 to TRBJ2-5; no clear D gene. Germline V gene data show CDR1 as SGHNT and CDR2 as YYREEE (reference sequence). Trimming stripped 4 bases from V and 1 base from J, with 20 bases between. This CDR3 spans 17 amino acids. CDR3 sequence reads: CASSIIPWRNIQETQYF. The CDR3 DNA is TGTGCCAGCAGCATCATACCTTGGCGGAATATCCAAGAGACCCAGTACTTC.

The V call is TRBV28, the J call TRBJ1-5; TRBD1 matches at 10 bases. Unmatched junction bases numbered 11, after V lost 4 bases and J lost 2 bases. CDR3 length: 18 amino acids. Per germline, CDR1 MDHEN and CDR2 SYDVKM. CDR3 protein: CASSSPPTGGFGNQPQHF. The CDR3, as DNA: TGTGCCAGCAGTTCACCCCCGACAGGGGGCTTTGGCAATCAGCCCCAGCATTTT.

This clone is a singleton in its sample. The chain joins TRBV11-2 to TRBJ2-5, with 7 bases matching TRBD2. There are 16 residues in the CDR3. V trimming: 3 bases; J trimming: 5 bases; junction bases outside the gene matches: 12. From germline, CDR1 is SGHAT and CDR2 FQNNGV. CDR3 sequence: CASSLLEGGPEETQYF. The DNA for the CDR3 is TGTGCCAGCAGCTTGTTAGAGGGAGGGCCGGAGGAGACCCAGTACTTC. Full variable domain (outside the CDR3, taken from reference TRBV11-2 and TRBJ2-5): EAGVAQSPRYKIIEKRQSVAFWCNPISGHATLYWYQQILGQGPKLLIQFQNNGVVDDSQLPKDRFSAERLKGVDSTLKIQPAKLEDSAVYLCASSLLEGGPEETQYFGPGTRLLVL.

The chain combines TRBV7-2 with TRBJ2-3, with D uncertain. Germline CDR1 is SGHTA and CDR2 is FQGNSA. The CDR3 consists of 15 residues. V shed 5 bases and J shed 4 bases, with 16 bases lying between them. As DNA, the CDR3 is TGTGCCAGCAGCCGTAGGTCCAGCGATTCAGATACGCAGTATTTT. This sequence encodes CASSRRSSDSDTQYF. The variable domain in full, with the rest retrieved from reference TRBV7-2 and TRBJ2-3, is GAGVSQSPSNKVTEKGKDVELRCDPISGHTALYWYRQSLGQGLEFLIYFQGNSAPDKSGLPSDRFSAERTGGSVSTLTIQRTQQEDSAVYLCASSRRSSDSDTQYFGPGTRLTVL.

The chain links TRBV7-2 to TRBJ1-2; D remains ambiguous. Per germline, CDR1 SGHTA and CDR2 FQGNSA. V lost 5 bases, J lost 4 bases, and 11 bases lay in between. There are 13 residues in the CDR3. The CDR3 here is CASSGGNTYGYTF. CDR3 sequence (DNA): TGTGCCAGCAGCGGCGGAAATACCTATGGCTACACCTTC.

The chain combines TRBV30 with TRBJ2-3; 11 nucleotides agree with TRBD2. The V gene end was trimmed by 0 bases and the J gene end by 0 bases; junction bases not matched to a gene: 11. Germline CDR1 reads GTSNPN; CDR2 reads SVGIG (reference sequence). The CDR3 covers 19 residues. The CDR3 here is CAWSVRGLAGGSSTDTQYF. The CDR3 DNA follows: TGTGCCTGGAGTGTACGCGGGCTAGCGGGAGGATCTAGCACAGATACGCAGTATTTT.

The rearrangement links TRBV28 to TRBJ2-1, with 8 bases matching TRBD2. V was pared by 5 bases and J by 4 bases, with 4 bases of the junction left unmatched. The CDR3 extends over 14 amino acids. Germline V CDR1 and CDR2: MDHEN, SYDVKM. CDR3 amino acids: CASSPGLEYNEQFF. CDR3 sequence (DNA): TGTGCCAGCAGTCCGGGACTAGAATACAATGAGCAGTTCTTC.

V usage is TRBV27 and J usage is TRBJ1-5, with TRBD1 as a possible D gene (5 bases). V lost 5 bases, J lost 3 bases, and 11 bases lay in between. The CDR3 has 14 amino acids. Germline-derived CDR1 and CDR2 are MNHEY and SMNVEV (reference sequence). CDR3 residues: CASSLTGYNQPQHF. CDR3 DNA sequence: TGTGCCAGCAGTCTTACAGGTTACAATCAGCCCCAGCATTTT.

The chain employs TRBV5-1 and TRBJ2-2, with TRBD1 matching 8 bases. J lost 1 base, V lost 4 bases, and 3 bases had no gene match. This CDR3 has 15 amino acids. Germline V gene sequence: CDR1 SGHRS, CDR2 YFSETQ. This CDR3 is CASSTGTGNTGELFF. CDR3 bases: TGCGCCAGCAGCACAGGGACAGGGAACACCGGGGAGCTGTTTTTT.

The chain joins TRBV10-1 to TRBJ2-7, with a tentative D call TRBD1 (5 bases). V shed 6 bases and J shed 3 bases, with 12 bases lying between them. This CDR3 is built from 13 residues. Germline CDR1 WNHNN, CDR2 SYGVQD (reference sequence). The CDR3 DNA reads TGCGCCAGCAGCGGCGACAGTCGCTACGAGCAGTACTTC. It encodes CASSGDSRYEQYF.

The chain links TRBV18 to TRBJ2-1; 10 positions match TRBD2. Germline V gene sequence: CDR1 KGHSH, CDR2 LQKENI. V shed 3 bases and J 8 bases; nucleotides not matched to a gene: 10. CDR3 length: 16 amino acids. The DNA for the CDR3 is TGTGCCAGCTCACCTAACCTAGCGGGAGATGGCGATGAGCAGTTCTTC. Its translation: CASSPNLAGDGDEQFF.

The V gene is TRBV5-1, the J gene TRBJ2-5; maybe TRBD1 (5 bases). Germline V gene lookup returns CDR1 SGHRS and CDR2 YFSETQ. The CDR3 spans 14 residues. V was trimmed by 7 bases and J by 1 base, leaving 14 bases between them. CDR3 in DNA: TGCGCCAGCGGCCCTGGACAAGTCCAAGAGACCCAGTACTTC. It encodes CASGPGQVQETQYF.

The V gene is TRBV5-1, the J gene TRBJ2-1; the D is unclear. Trimming left V 2 bases short and J 5 bases short, with 14 bases between. The CDR3 contains 15 residues. Per germline, CDR1 SGHRS and CDR2 YFSETQ. In nucleotides, the CDR3 is TGCGCCAGCAGCTTAGGTTCTAGGAACCACAATGAGCAGTTCTTC. Amino acids: CASSLGSRNHNEQFF.

The chain joins TRBV28 to TRBJ2-5; 7 bases map to TRBD2. The J call may be in error: the DNA end matches TRBJ2-7 better. This CDR3 has 14 amino acids. Germline CDR1 MDHEN, CDR2 SYDVKM. The CDR3 region has the DNA TGTGCCAGCAGTTTTCGGCGGGGGAAGGCCGAGCAGTACTTC. Its protein product is CASSFRRGKAEQYF.

The chain couples TRBV7-2 to TRBJ2-7; D possibly corresponds to TRBD2 (5 bases). The CDR3 consists of 16 residues. In germline, CDR1 is SGHTA, CDR2 FQGNSA. V gave up 4 bases and J gave up 6 bases, with 22 bases separating them. CDR3 residues: CASSSPFGGPPGEQYF. The CDR3 bases are TGTGCCAGCAGCTCCCCTTTCGGCGGGCCTCCGGGCGAGCAGTACTTC.